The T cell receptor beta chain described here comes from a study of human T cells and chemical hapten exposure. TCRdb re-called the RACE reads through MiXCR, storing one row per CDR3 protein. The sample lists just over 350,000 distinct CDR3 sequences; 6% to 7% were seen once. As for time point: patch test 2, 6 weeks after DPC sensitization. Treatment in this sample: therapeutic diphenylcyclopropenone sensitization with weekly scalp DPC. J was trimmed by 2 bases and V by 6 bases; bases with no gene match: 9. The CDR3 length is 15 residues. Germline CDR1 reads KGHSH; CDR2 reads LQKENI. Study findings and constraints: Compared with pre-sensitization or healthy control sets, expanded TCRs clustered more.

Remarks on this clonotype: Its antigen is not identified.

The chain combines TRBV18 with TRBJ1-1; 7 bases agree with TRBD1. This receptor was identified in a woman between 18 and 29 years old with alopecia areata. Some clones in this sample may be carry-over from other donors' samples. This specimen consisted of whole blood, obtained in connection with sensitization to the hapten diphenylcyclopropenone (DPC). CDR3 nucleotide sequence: TGTGCCAGCTCGCCCCGGACAGGTTTTAACACTGAAGCTTTCTTT. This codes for CASSPRTGFNTEAFF. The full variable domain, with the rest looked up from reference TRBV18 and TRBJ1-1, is NAGVMQNPRHLVRRRGQEARLRCSPMKGHSHVYWYRQLPEEGLKFMVYLQKENIIDESGMPKERFSAEFPKEGPSILRIQQVVRGDSAAYFCASSPRTGFNTEAFFGQGTRLTVV.